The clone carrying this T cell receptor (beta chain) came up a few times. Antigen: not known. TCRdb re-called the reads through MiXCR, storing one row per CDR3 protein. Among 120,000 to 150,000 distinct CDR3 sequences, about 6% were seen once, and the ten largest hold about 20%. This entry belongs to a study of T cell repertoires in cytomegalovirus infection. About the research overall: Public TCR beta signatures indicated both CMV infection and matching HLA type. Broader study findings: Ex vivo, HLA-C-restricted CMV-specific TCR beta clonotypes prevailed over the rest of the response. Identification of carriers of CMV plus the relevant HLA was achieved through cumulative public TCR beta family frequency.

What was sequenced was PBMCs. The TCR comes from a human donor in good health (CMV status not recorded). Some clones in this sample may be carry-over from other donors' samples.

The CDR3 here is CASSFAGRPNYGYTF. The CDR3, as DNA: TGTGCCAGCAGTTTTGCAGGGCGCCCAAACTATGGCTACACCTTC. The rearrangement links TRBV28 to TRBJ1-2, with D possibly matching TRBD1 (5 bases). The CDR3 sequence is 15 residues long. In germline, CDR1 is MDHEN, CDR2 SYDVKM. V lost 3 bases and J 2 bases, leaving 13 bases between the germline ends.